Detailed here is one TCR beta chain. The data are from a study of technical replicates of blood from several donors. The repertoire was sequenced with immunoSEQ multiplex PCR; TCRdb's copy has only in-frame clones and lacks some. Of some 67,000 clones listed, roughly 98% are singletons. The CDR3 has 14 residues. CDR1 and CDR2 (germline): MDHEN, SYDVKM. Trimming stripped 5 bases from V and 4 bases from J, with 12 bases between. The receptor comes from a human donor in good health. V is TRBV28 and J is TRBJ2-1; no clear D gene. The sequencing input was T cells isolated from PBMCs. The CDR3 loop reads CASSIGGSYNEQFF. In DNA, the CDR3 is TGTGCCAGCAGTATCGGCGGATCATACAATGAGCAGTTCTTC.